The clone carrying this TCR beta chain was seen more than once but under ten times. The antigen is undetermined. The sample is drawn from a study of regulatory T cells in long-lasting Graves disease. Study outcomes and limitations: Between persistent patients, 2,500 to 3,500 public clonotypes were shared, exceeding the roughly 1,000 shared between new patients.

Construction of TCR beta libraries relied on iRepertoire HTBI primers and on Arm-PCR targeting CDR3 regions. A single record per CDR3 protein comes from TCRdb applying MiXCR to the multiplex PCR reads. This table has 440,000 or so distinct CDR3 sequences, around 15% appearing once. Germline assignment: CDR1 MNHEY and CDR2 SVGEGT. V dropped 6 bases and J dropped 4 bases, with 12 bases sitting between them. This CDR3 spans 13 amino acids. As to time point: newly diagnosed GD, antithyroid drugs for less than 3 months. There was RNA extracted from PBMCs, and the TCR library was made from it. The same sample was also used in a study of T cells in Graves' hyperthyroidism and ophthalmopathy.

The chain combines TRBV6-2 or TRBV6-3 with TRBJ2-5, with a possible D match to TRBD2 (6 bases). The receptor comes from a woman aged 30 to 39 with Graves disease. Here the sequenced sample was peripheral blood mononuclear cells (PBMCs), taken at new diagnosis, from a patient treated with antithyroid drugs. The DNA of the CDR3 is TGTGCCAGCAGCCTGGGGACTTCAGAGACCCAGTACTTC. Encoded protein: CASSLGTSETQYF.